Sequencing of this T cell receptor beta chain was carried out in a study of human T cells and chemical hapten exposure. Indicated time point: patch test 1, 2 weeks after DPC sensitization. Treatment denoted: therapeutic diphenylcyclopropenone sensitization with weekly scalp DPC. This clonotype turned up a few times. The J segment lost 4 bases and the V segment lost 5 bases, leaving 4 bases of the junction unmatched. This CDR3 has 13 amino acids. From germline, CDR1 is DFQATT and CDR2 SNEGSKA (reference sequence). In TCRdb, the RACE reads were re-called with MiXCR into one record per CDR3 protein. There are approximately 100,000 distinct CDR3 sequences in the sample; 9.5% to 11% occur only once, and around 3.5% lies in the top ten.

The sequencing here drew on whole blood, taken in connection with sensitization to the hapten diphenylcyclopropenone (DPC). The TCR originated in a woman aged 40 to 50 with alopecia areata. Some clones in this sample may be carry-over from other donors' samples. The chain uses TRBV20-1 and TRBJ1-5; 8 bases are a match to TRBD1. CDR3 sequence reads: CSAPTGVNQPQHF. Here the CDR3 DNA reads TGCAGTGCTCCGACAGGGGTTAATCAGCCCCAGCATTTT.